This T cell receptor (beta chain) came from a study of shared clonotypes between healthy human individuals. Broader study findings: Collection of samples was limited to blood; tissue repertoires likely differ.

Libraries were prepared by immunoSEQ multiplex PCR; TCRdb keeps only in-frame clonotypes and omits some of them. The table has 2 million to 2.5 million clones, approximately 95% seen once. Notes on this clone: Its antigen remains unidentified.

The sample taken for sequencing was naive CD4+ T cells from PBMCs. Subset given: CD45RA+ positively selected. This clonotype was sampled from a man aged 18 to 30 in good health. Some clones in this sample may be carry-over from other donors' samples.

CDR3 nucleotide sequence: TGCGCCAGTGGTCGACGGGTGATTTCAGGGATCGAGGAAAAACTGTTTTTT. As protein: CASGRRVISGIEEKLFF. The V gene is TRBV4-1, the J gene TRBJ1-4; perhaps TRBD1 as D (5 bases). Germline V CDR1 and CDR2: MGHRA, YSYEKL. This CDR3 has 17 amino acids. Trimming cost V 9 bases and J 8 bases, with 28 bases left between them.